This entry features one TCR beta chain sequence. Gene names are the mouse ones. The read comes to an end 1 residue before the CDR3 does, leaving the germline J gene to fill in the end. The table came from immunoSEQ multiplex PCR; TCRdb's copy has only in-frame clones and leaves some out. Of a few thousand clones in the sample, about 50% were seen once. This CDR3 is built from 15 residues. With V trimmed by 5 bases and J by 0 bases, 3 bases remained unmatched. The V gene's germline CDR1 is MSHET and CDR2 SYDVDS. The data are from a study of tissue T cells after allogeneic stem cell transplantation. Time point reported: mouse harvest day 7 after allogeneic transplant. Each mouse received 10^7 T-cell-depleted marrow cells plus 10^6 splenic CD5+ T cells by tail vein.

V and J are TRBV29 and TRBJ1-3; 8 positions agree with TRBD1. The source material was gut tissue. This TCR was recovered from a female BALB/c mouse given C57BL/6 T cells with graft-versus-host disease after an allogeneic hematopoietic cell transplant. This CDR3 is CASSRQGSSGNTLYF. The part of the CDR3 DNA that was read is TGTGCTAGCAGTAGACAGGGGTCTTCTGGAAATACGCTCTAT.